The text below deals with one TCR beta chain. This record comes from a study of blood T cells in healthy people across ages. Combining a sample-barcoded 5' primer with a J-beta primer mix, a second PCR ran for roughly 7 to 11 cycles. Each cDNA molecule was tagged by a template-switch adaptor that had 12 random nucleotides. TCRdb ran MiXCR on the 5' RACE reads and lists one entry per CDR3 protein. The sample includes some 1.7 million distinct CDR3 sequences, roughly 30% seen only once; the top ten take about 7.7%. The CDR3 has 14 residues. V lost 6 bases to trimming and J lost 13 bases, with 24 bases between them. In germline, CDR1 is SEHNR, CDR2 FQNEAQ (reference sequence).

This receptor was obtained from a woman between 25 and 40 years old in good health. The sample consisted of blood. The chain joins TRBV7-9 to TRBJ2-5; D ambiguous. CDR3 amino acids: CASRLHDMAPVLYF. The CDR3 nucleotides are TGTGCCAGCAGACTGCATGATATGGCCCCCGTTTTGTACTTC.